A single sample is the source of the 9 T cell receptor beta chains below, sequenced in a study of early T cells in non-severe SARS-CoV-2 infection (dated by TCRdb to 2020 to 2023). The receptor library was made with 5' RACE. Reads for this sample came from a NextSeq 500. In TCRdb, the public reads were trimmed at Q25 with fastp and aligned with MiXCR, with productive beta chains retained. Rows with a matching CDR3 protein are joined into one entry that keeps the most common DNA and genes. This sample holds 80,000 to 95,000 distinct CDR3 sequences; approximately 14% were observed only once. The ten largest make up approximately 0.5% of the sample. Sequenced: whole blood. The receptors stem from an adult who was a healthcare worker with PCR-confirmed SARS-CoV-2 infection or an uninfected control (not recorded which).

This clonotype was seen more than once but under ten times. The chain couples TRBV7-6 to TRBJ1-4; D is perhaps TRBD1 (6 bases). Germline CDR1 is SGHVS and CDR2 is FNYEAQ. This CDR3 comprises 13 residues. Trimming took 5 bases from V and 7 from J, leaving 11 bases between them. CDR3 coding DNA: TGTGCCAGCAGCCGTCGCAGGGGTGAAAAACTGTTTTTT. Its translation is CASSRRRGEKLFF.

This clonotype has a count of ten or more. This chain uses TRBV18 with TRBJ2-3, with D possibly TRBD2 on 5 matching bases. The germline CDR1 and CDR2 sequences are KGHSH and LQKENI. With 6 bases removed from V and 5 bases from J, the gap between germline ends came to 9 bases. The length of the CDR3 is 12 residues. The CDR3 sequence is CASSRVGDTQYF. The CDR3 coding sequence is TGTGCCAGCTCGAGGGTTGGAGATACGCAGTATTTT.

This clonotype has a handful of counts. CDR3: CASSPQSLAGSMGGELFF. The DNA of the CDR3 is TGTGCCAGCAGCCCCCAGAGCCTAGCGGGGTCGATGGGCGGGGAGCTGTTTTTT. The chain links TRBV7-6 to TRBJ2-2, with TRBD2 identical over 9 bases. V dropped 5 bases and J dropped 7; count of bases not matched to a gene: 17. Germline lookup yields CDR1 SGHVS and CDR2 FNYEAQ. The CDR3 sequence is 18 residues long.

This clonotype was seen more than once but under ten times. One junction end does not reproduce the germline sequence, and a read error may be involved. This sequence joins TRBV5-6 and TRBJ2-6; TRBD1 aligns across 10 bases. CDR1 SGHDT and CDR2 YYEEEE come from the germline V gene. The CDR3 sequence is 19 residues long. The CDR3 protein is CASSIGTGAIFSGANVLIF. The CDR3 nucleotides are TGTGCCAGCAGCATAGGGACAGGGGCGATATTCTCTGGGGCCAACGTCCTGATTTTC. Together with reference TRBV5-6 and TRBJ2-6, the CDR3 gives the full variable domain: DAGVTQSPTHLIKTRGQQVTLRCSPKSGHDTVSWYQQALGQGPQFIFQYYEEEERQRGNFPDRFSGHQFPNYSSELNVNALLLGDSALYLCASSIGTGAIFSGANVLIFGAGSRLTVL.

The chain recombines TRBV18 with TRBJ1-2, with 12 bases lining up with TRBD1. J lost 6 bases, V lost 3 bases, and 8 bases had no gene match. CDR1 is KGHSH and CDR2 is LQKENI in the germline V gene. This CDR3 has 16 residues. The CDR3 DNA reads TGTGCCAGCTCACCGGTACTGGGACAGGGGGCGCATGGCTACACCTTC. It translates to CASSPVLGQGAHGYTF.

V gene TRBV29-1 combines with J gene TRBJ2-7; no firm D call. Germline-derived CDR1 and CDR2 are SQVTM and ANQGSEA. V shed 7 bases and J shed 3 bases, with 19 bases lying between them. The CDR3 covers 14 residues. The CDR3 spells CSGLDPRPHYEQYV. Written as DNA, the CDR3 is TGCAGCGGACTTGACCCGCGCCCTCACTACGAGCAGTACGTC.

There are a few counts of this clonotype. V and J are TRBV20-1 and TRBJ2-3, with 16 bases identical to TRBD2. Germline loops: CDR1 DFQATT, CDR2 SNEGSKA (reference sequence). This CDR3 is 18 amino acids long. The trim removed 0 bases at V and 2 bases at J, leaving 5 bases unmatched. CDR3 DNA sequence: TGCAGTGCTAGAGATATGGGACTAGCGGGGGGGCCCACAGATACGCAGTATTTT. Its protein product is CSARDMGLAGGPTDTQYF.

This clonotype was observed a few times. CDR3 sequence reads: CASSSGQYYGYTF. CDR3 sequence (DNA): TGTGCCAGCAGTTCCGGACAGTACTATGGCTACACCTTC. V usage is TRBV27 and J usage is TRBJ1-2, with a tentative D call TRBD1 (6 bases). Germline-derived CDR1 and CDR2 are MNHEY and SMNVEV (reference sequence). V lost 4 bases and J 3 bases, leaving 9 bases between the germline ends. The CDR3 is made up of 13 amino acids.

This clonotype was seen a few times. This chain links TRBV11-2 with TRBJ1-1; maybe TRBD1 (5 bases). The CDR3 totals 14 residues. Trimming left V 2 bases short and J 0 bases short, with 7 bases between. Germline V gene data show CDR1 as SGHAT and CDR2 as FQNNGV. CDR3 sequence reads: CASSLMGVNTEAFF. DNA for the CDR3: TGTGCCAGCAGCTTAATGGGGGTGAACACTGAAGCTTTCTTT.